Shown below are 23 T cell receptor beta chains from a single sample sequenced in a study of prognosis after radiotherapy for stage I lung cancer (dated by TCRdb to the early 2020s). TCRdb lists the instrument as Illumina HiSeq 3000. Two rounds of multiplex PCR on genomic DNA were used to amplify the TCR beta CDR3 region. The first PCR round used primers specific to each TRBV and TRBJ gene, and the primer sequences were filed in Chinese patent CN105087789A. Using fastp trimming at Q25 and MiXCR clonotype assembly, TCRdb reanalyzed the public sequencing data and kept in-frame beta chains. Rows are combined by CDR3 protein, so each entry shows the most common genes and DNA. Across this sample there are more than 25,000 distinct CDR3 sequences, with 25% to 40% seen only once. About 33% of the sample belongs to the ten largest clones. The sequences come from PBMCs, collected before or after stereotactic body radiation therapy (not recorded which). Receptors were obtained from a donor of 50 years or more with non-small cell lung cancer.

Concerning this clonotype: This could be a read error, since a much larger clone is one nucleotide away. The chain combines TRBV6-8 with TRBJ1-1; D call uncertain. The CDR3 totals 15 residues. The germline V and J ends were trimmed by 6 bases and 2 bases, with 16 bases remaining between them. From germline, CDR1 is MNHGY and CDR2 SAAAGT. CDR3 bases: TGTGCCAGCAGCCGCCTCCCGGAGACTAACACTGAAGCTTTCTTT. Residues: CASSRLPETNTEAFF.

This clonotype was seen repeatedly, ten times or more. The chain employs TRBV5-1 and TRBJ2-7, with 9 bases matching TRBD1. V lost 3 bases and J lost 3; bases outside the gene matches: 7. The CDR3 runs to 15 residues. From germline, CDR1 is SGHRS and CDR2 YFSETQ. This CDR3 is CASSSLLGQGYEQYF. The DNA for the CDR3 is TGCGCCAGCAGCTCCCTGCTGGGACAGGGCTACGAGCAGTACTTC.

This clonotype was counted many times. The rearrangement joins TRBV11-2 to TRBJ2-1, with D unclear. From germline, CDR1 is SGHAT and CDR2 FQNNGV. This CDR3 is built from 15 residues. The V gene lost 0 bases and the J gene lost 4 bases, with 10 bases spanning the gap. The DNA for the CDR3 is TGTGCCAGCAGCTTAGAGTGGCCTAGATACAATGAGCAGTTCTTC. Translation gives CASSLEWPRYNEQFF.

As concerns this clonotype: It may be a read error: a sequence one base away is much more abundant. V is TRBV12-5 and J is TRBJ2-5; D gene uncertain. Trimming pared 2 bases from V and 5 bases from J, leaving 21 bases between. The CDR3 runs 17 residues. CDR1 is LGHNT and CDR2 is FRNRAP in the germline V gene. The CDR3 spells CASGLPTGNLPQETQYF. The CDR3 region has the DNA TGTGCTAGTGGTTTGCCGACGGGTAACCTTCCCCAGGAGACCCAGTACTTC.

Notes on this clonotype: This likely reflects a read error, since a far larger clone is one base away. CDR3 DNA: TGTGCCAGCAGTGTGGGGCCCAGTCTGTCCTACGAGCAGTACTTC. It specifies CASSVGPSLSYEQYF. V gene TRBV6-2 or TRBV6-3 combines with J gene TRBJ2-7, with D possibly matching TRBD1 (5 bases). With 5 bases removed from V and 1 base from J, the gap between germline ends came to 15 bases. CDR3 length: 15 residues. The V gene's germline CDR1 is MNHEY and CDR2 SVGEGT.

This clonotype was counted at least ten times. The genes are TRBV7-9 and TRBJ1-1; maybe TRBD1 (5 bases). Trimming took 10 bases from V and 8 from J, leaving 11 bases between them. Germline lookup yields CDR1 SEHNR and CDR2 FQNEAQ (reference sequence). This CDR3 is 10 amino acids long. The CDR3 coding sequence is TGTGCCACCAACGGGGGGGAAGCTTTCTTT. Protein sequence: CATNGGEAFF.

The chain couples TRBV2 to TRBJ2-3; D uncertain. CDR1 and CDR2 (germline): SNHLY, FYNNEI. The CDR3 runs to 16 residues. Trimming took off 7 bases at V and 1 base at J, with 18 bases between the two ends. DNA for the CDR3: TGTGCCAGCATCCAAATGGTGTCGGCAGGCACAGATACGCAGTATTTT. Amino acid sequence: CASIQMVSAGTDTQYF.

This rearrangement joins TRBV5-4 to TRBJ1-3; 9 bases are shared with TRBD1. There are 17 residues in the CDR3. V lost 4 bases, J lost 0 bases, and 8 bases stayed unmatched. Germline V gene sequence: CDR1 SGHNT, CDR2 YYREEE (reference sequence). In DNA, the CDR3 is TGTGCCAGCAGCGTGGGACAGGGACCCCGCTCTGGAAACACCATATATTTT. Its protein product is CASSVGQGPRSGNTIYF.

There are many counts of this clonotype. The chain is built from TRBV7-9 and TRBJ1-5; 7 bases line up with TRBD1. This CDR3 is built from 15 residues. The germline CDR1 and CDR2 sequences are SEHNR and FQNEAQ (reference sequence). The junction had 6 bases not matched to a gene; V was cut back by 1 base and J by 6 bases. The DNA for the CDR3 is TGTGCCAGCAGCTTAGGGGCAGGGGGAATTCAGCCCCAGCATTTT. It codes for CASSLGAGGIQPQHF.

A word on this clonotype: A junction end diverges from the germline sequence, so it may reflect a read error. The chain is built from TRBV6-1 and TRBJ2-7; 7 nucleotides align to TRBD2. The CDR3 loop spans 15 amino acids. Germline loops: CDR1 MNHNS, CDR2 SASEGT. Here the CDR3 reads CSSSGGGSSSYEQYF. The CDR3 DNA sequence: TGTTCCAGCAGTGGGGGAGGGTCTAGCTCCTACGAGCAGTACTTC.

This clonotype was counted between two and nine times. The V call is TRBV5-1, the J call TRBJ1-2; TRBD1 is a possible D gene (5 bases). Trimming took 1 base from V and 2 from J, leaving 21 bases between them. The CDR3 sequence is 18 residues long. Germline CDR1 reads SGHRS; CDR2 reads YFSETQ. As DNA, the CDR3 is TGCGCCAGCAGCTTGACCCCAAAACCCGGGACGGGGAACTATGGCTACACCTTC. This sequence encodes CASSLTPKPGTGNYGYTF.

This clonotype came up many times. The J gene is TRBJ1-3, the V gene TRBV9, with D tentatively TRBD1 (6 bases). Germline V lookup: CDR1 SGDLS, CDR2 YYNGEE. The CDR3 is 15 amino acids. V dropped 4 bases and J dropped 4 bases, with 15 bases sitting between them. CDR3 DNA sequence: TGTGCCAGCAGCTCCCGCAGGGGTCCGGGAAACACCATATATTTT. Amino acid sequence: CASSSRRGPGNTIYF.

For this clonotype: Being one base from a much bigger clone, this may be a read error. The chain combines TRBV7-3 with TRBJ2-1; 12 bases agree with TRBD2. The J segment lost 6 bases and the V segment lost 7 bases, leaving 10 bases of the junction unmatched. The CDR3 loop spans 16 amino acids. The germline V gene has CDR1 SGHTA and CDR2 FQGTGA. The CDR3 nucleotides read TGTGCCAGCATCTCTCCTCTAGCGGGAGGGGGCAATGAGCAGTTCTTC. Amino acids: CASISPLAGGGNEQFF.

This clonotype was observed many times. The rearrangement joins TRBV12-5 to TRBJ2-7, with D maybe TRBD2 (5 bases). The CDR3 covers 11 residues. V was cut by 11 bases and J by 5 bases, with 13 bases left in between. CDR1 LGHNT and CDR2 FRNRAP come from the germline V gene. The CDR3 reads CASHRGNEQYF. CDR3 in DNA: TGTGCTTCGCACCGAGGGAACGAGCAGTACTTC.

This clonotype occurred many times. The rearrangement links TRBV30 to TRBJ2-5; 8 nucleotides line up with TRBD1. Germline V gene sequence: CDR1 GTSNPN, CDR2 SVGIG (reference sequence). The junction had 0 bases not matched to a gene; V was cut back by 3 bases and J by 0 bases. The CDR3 extends over 13 amino acids. The CDR3 DNA follows: TGTGCCTGGAGCAGGGGGCACCAAGAGACCCAGTACTTC. It codes for CAWSRGHQETQYF.

Concerning this clonotype: A read error may produce the germline difference seen at one junction end. The chain carries TRBV6-5 and TRBJ1-2; D possibly corresponds to TRBD1 (6 bases). Germline V CDR1 and CDR2: MNHEY, SVGAGI. The CDR3 runs 17 residues. The CDR3 nucleotides are TGTGCCAGCATTTACGGGGGCCAAGGAAACGCTAACTATGTCTACACCTTC. Translation gives CASIYGGQGNANYVYTF.

With respect to this clonotype: A single base is all that separates this from a far larger clone, so a read error is likely. The chain couples TRBV6-1 to TRBJ1-2; D might be TRBD1 (5 bases). The CDR3 has 14 amino acids. Per the germline V gene, CDR1 is MNHNS and CDR2 is SASEGT. CDR3 sequence reads: CASREDTTNYVYTF. Written as DNA, the CDR3 is TGTGCCAGCAGGGAGGACACCACTAACTATGTCTACACCTTC.

This clonotype was observed at least ten times. This chain connects TRBV10-3 to TRBJ2-3; TRBD1 aligns across 10 bases. From germline, CDR1 is ENHRY and CDR2 SYGVKD. J was trimmed by 5 bases and V by 6 bases; bases with no gene match: 5. The CDR3 length is 14 residues. The CDR3 bases are TGTGCCATCAGGACGGGACAGGGGAAAGATACGCAGTATTTT. This gives the protein CAIRTGQGKDTQYF.

This clonotype was recorded many times. The rearrangement uses TRBV3-1 and TRBJ2-7, with no clear D. CDR1 is LGHDT, CDR2 YNNKEL, per germline (reference sequence). The ends were cut back, 0 bases at V and 3 bases at J, with 12 bases in the middle. The CDR3 sequence is 15 residues long. The CDR3 region is CASSQEVHAYYEQYF. The CDR3 bases are TGTGCCAGCAGCCAAGAAGTTCACGCCTACTACGAGCAGTACTTC.

This clonotype came up many times. The chain employs TRBV14 and TRBJ1-1; D possibly corresponds to TRBD1 (5 bases). Germline CDR1 SGHDN, CDR2 FVKESK. V was trimmed by 0 bases and J by 11 bases, leaving 13 bases between them. The CDR3 is 13 residues long. As DNA, the CDR3 is TGTGCCAGCAGCCAAGATTGGGGAGGGGATGCTTTCTTT. Its protein is CASSQDWGGDAFF.

This clonotype was counted once. This may stem from a read error, because a much larger clone lies one nucleotide away. The gene calls are TRBV28 and TRBJ1-4; possible D gene TRBD1, 5 bases. Germline V lookup: CDR1 MDHEN, CDR2 SYDVKM. The CDR3 length is 15 residues. V lost 7 bases and J 4 bases, leaving 16 bases between the germline ends. This chain's CDR3 is CASTFGGQINEKLFF. For the CDR3, the DNA is TGTGCCAGCACATTTGGGGGTCAGATTAATGAAAAACTGTTTTTT. Full variable domain (remainder filled in from reference TRBV28 and TRBJ1-4): DVKVTQSSRYLVKRTGEKVFLECVQDMDHENMFWYRQDPGLGLRLIYFSYDVKMKEKGDIPEGYSVSREKKERFSLILESASTNQTSMYLCASTFGGQINEKLFFGSGTQLSVL.

The CDR3 sequence: CASSPGIGGLSPLHF. In DNA, the CDR3 is TGTGCCAGTAGCCCCGGGATCGGGGGTCTTTCACCCCTCCACTTT. The chain uses TRBV19 and TRBJ1-6; tentatively, D is TRBD1 (5 bases). V lost 6 bases, J lost 9 bases, and 18 bases lay in between. CDR1 is LNHDA, CDR2 SQIVND, per germline (reference sequence). This CDR3 has 15 amino acids.

The rearrangement uses TRBV20-1 and TRBJ2-1; TRBD1 aligns across 12 bases. CDR1 is DFQATT and CDR2 is SNEGSKA in the germline V gene (reference sequence). V shed 6 bases and J 12 bases; nucleotides not matched to a gene: 15. CDR3 length: 15 amino acids. CDR3 sequence (DNA): TGCAGTGCCCAAGGCGTGGGACAGGGGGCGGTCGGGCAGTTCTTC. Translation gives CSAQGVGQGAVGQFF.